Detailed here is one T cell receptor (beta chain). The data belong to a study of control samples from healthy donors and cancer patients. Clones were sequenced by immunoSEQ multiplex PCR, and TCRdb holds only the in-frame ones, with some missing. The data show 150,000 or so clones, with over 85% seen just once and roughly 5.5% held by the top ten. The sequenced material came from blood. The sequence came from a man between 18 and 35 years old in good health.

CDR3 bases: TGTGCCAGCACCAGGGGACGGCTCCAAGAGACCCAGTACTTC. Its protein product is CASTRGRLQETQYF. The V and J genes are TRBV2 and TRBJ2-5; D might be TRBD1 (6 bases). The germline V gene encodes CDR1 SNHLY and CDR2 FYNNEI. Trimming took off 7 bases at V and 1 base at J, with 13 bases between the two ends. The CDR3 loop spans 14 amino acids.